Listed below are T cell receptor beta chains from one sample, sequenced in a study of beta chain features in type 1 diabetes. Libraries were prepared by immunoSEQ multiplex PCR; TCRdb keeps only in-frame clonotypes and omits some of them. The sample yields about 210,000 clones, 9.5% to 13% seen once. The sequenced sample was central memory CD4+ T cells from blood. Receptors originate from a man between 18 and 35 years old in good health. Each CDR3 is given with its conserved first and last residue. A D gene is named only where the DNA matches it firmly. The listing skips clone size in some rows; elsewhere it reads once, few, many or a size class.

clone_size	d_call	v_call	j_call	cdr3_aa	cdr3_nt
few	TRBD2	TRBV5-1	TRBJ2-5	CASSAGGQETQYF	TGCGCCAGCTCCGCGGGAGGGCAAGAGACCCAGTACTTC
NA	NA	TRBV14	TRBJ2-2	CASSQVRGPGELFF	TGTGCCAGCAGCCAAGTCCGGGGACCCGGGGAGCTGTTTTTT
few	TRBD2	TRBV5-1	TRBJ2-1	CASQRTSGYNEQFF	TGCGCCAGCCAACGGACTAGCGGATACAATGAGCAGTTCTTC
many	NA	TRBV15	TRBJ1-4	CATSRDGREDEKLFF	TGTGCCACCAGCAGAGATGGTCGAGAGGATGAAAAACTGTTTTTT
many	NA	TRBV7-2	TRBJ2-3	CASSPGRSTDTQYF	TGTGCCAGCAGCCCGGGACGGAGCACAGATACGCAGTATTTT
few	TRBD1	TRBV10-3	TRBJ1-2	CAIRLTGKGYTF	TGTGCCATCAGGTTGACAGGGAAGGGCTACACCTTC
few	TRBD2	TRBV9	TRBJ2-5	CASSAGDGLAGKETQYF	TGTGCCAGCAGCGCAGGAGACGGACTAGCGGGAAAAGAGACCCAGTACTTC
many	TRBD1	TRBV4-3	TRBJ2-3	CASSQGVRQGMTDTQYF	TGCGCCAGCAGCCAAGGAGTACGACAGGGGATGACAGATACGCAGTATTTT
NA	NA	TRBV9	TRBJ1-5	CASSVSGRPEEPQHF	TGTGCCAGCAGCGTCTCCGGCCGGCCCGAGGAGCCCCAGCATTTT
few	TRBD2	TRBV29-1	TRBJ2-1	CSVETGLAASYNEQFF	TGCAGCGTTGAAACGGGACTAGCGGCATCCTACAATGAGCAGTTCTTC
NA	NA	TRBV29-1	TRBJ2-5	CSVLDGTGWETQYF	TGCAGCGTTCTCGACGGGACCGGCTGGGAGACCCAGTACTTC
NA	NA	TRBV27	TRBJ2-2	CASSFGLYTGELFF	TGTGCCAGCAGTTTTGGGTTATACACCGGGGAGCTGTTTTTT
many	NA	TRBV30	TRBJ2-1	CAWSQTNEQFF	TGTGCCTGGAGTCAAACTAATGAGCAGTTCTTC
few	TRBD1	TRBV30	TRBJ2-1	CAWSRQGAEYNEQFF	TGTGCCTGGAGTCGCCAGGGGGCGGAATACAATGAGCAGTTCTTC
NA	NA	TRBV29-1	TRBJ2-5	CSVFLWGSQETQYF	TGCAGCGTCTTTCTATGGGGGTCCCAAGAGACCCAGTACTTC
NA	NA	TRBV18	TRBJ2-7	CASSPDSEQYF	TGTGCCAGCTCACCGGACAGCGAGCAGTACTTC
few	TRBD1	TRBV7-2	TRBJ2-7	CASSLVQGPYEQYF	TGTGCCAGCAGCTTAGTACAGGGGCCCTACGAGCAGTACTTC
many	TRBD1	TRBV5-4	TRBJ2-7	CASSLATGEQYEQYF	TGTGCCAGCAGCTTGGCTACAGGGGAACAATACGAGCAGTACTTC
NA	TRBD1	TRBV25-1	TRBJ2-5	CASSVTGTGGREQYF	TGTGCCAGCAGTGTAACCGGGACAGGGGGCCGGGAGCAGTACTTC
NA	TRBD1	TRBV5-1	TRBJ2-3	CASSHTGQGDADTQYF	TGCGCCAGCAGCCATACGGGACAGGGGGACGCAGATACGCAGTATTTT
many	TRBD1	TRBV6-6	TRBJ2-7	CASSYAGQGSYEQYF	TGTGCCAGCAGTTACGCGGGACAGGGGAGTTACGAGCAGTACTTC
NA	TRBD2	TRBV4-3	TRBJ2-2	CASSLLAGPGPGELFF	TGCGCCAGCAGCCTCCTAGCGGGACCGGGACCCGGGGAGCTGTTTTTT
NA	NA	TRBV7-8	TRBJ2-5	CASSLVLVETQYF	TGTGCCAGCAGCTTAGTCTTGGTGGAGACCCAGTACTTC
many	TRBD1	TRBV5-4	TRBJ1-2	CASSLGQGGFGYGYTF	TGTGCCAGCAGCTTGGGACAGGGTGGCTTCGGCTATGGCTACACCTTC
NA	NA	TRBV29-1	TRBJ2-1	CSVEPQSSYNEQFF	TGCAGCGTTGAACCGCAAAGCTCCTACAATGAGCAGTTCTTC
NA	NA	TRBV19	TRBJ1-4	CASSLRGMHEKLFF	TGTGCCAGTAGTCTCCGGGGTATGCACGAAAAACTGTTTTTT
NA	NA	TRBV25-1	TRBJ2-4	CASSGGELAKNIQYF	TGTGCCAGCAGTGGAGGGGAGTTGGCCAAAAACATTCAGTACTTC
few	TRBD2	TRBV9	TRBJ2-1	CASSLLGGDEQFF	TGTGCCAGCAGCCTTCTCGGGGGGGATGAGCAGTTCTTC
NA	TRBD1	TRBV27	TRBJ1-4	CASSSWDRGEKLFF	TGTGCCAGCAGTTCCTGGGACAGGGGCGAAAAACTGTTTTTT
few	NA	TRBV7-9	TRBJ2-6	CASSLYSGTGANVLTF	TGTGCCAGCAGCTTATATTCGGGCACTGGGGCCAACGTCCTGACTTTC
few	NA	TRBV30	TRBJ1-1	CAWSVNRNTEAFF	TGTGCCTGGAGTGTCAACAGGAACACTGAAGCTTTCTTT
once	NA	TRBV6-5	TRBJ1-4	CASWTAGVEKLFF	TGTGCCAGTTGGACCGCAGGAGTTGAAAAACTGTTTTTT
few	NA	TRBV11-2	TRBJ2-3	CASSSREGTDTQYF	TGTGCCAGCAGCTCGCGGGAAGGCACAGATACGCAGTATTTT
few	TRBD2	TRBV2	TRBJ2-4	CASRRSGRAVDPDIQYF	TGTGCCAGCAGGAGATCAGGGAGGGCGGTGGATCCTGACATTCAGTACTTC
few	TRBD1	TRBV7-2	TRBJ2-5	CASSFQTGAETQYF	TGTGCCAGCAGCTTTCAGACAGGGGCAGAGACCCAGTACTTC
NA	NA	TRBV5-4	TRBJ2-1	CASSLEPHEQFF	TGTGCCAGCAGCTTAGAACCCCATGAGCAGTTCTTC
few	TRBD1	TRBV10-3	TRBJ1-2	CAISEQGDANYGYTF	TGTGCCATCAGTGAGCAGGGGGACGCTAACTATGGCTACACCTTC
NA	NA	TRBV28	TRBJ2-3	CASSLPSTDTQYF	TGTGCCAGCAGTTTACCAAGCACAGATACGCAGTATTTT
NA	NA	TRBV30	TRBJ1-5	CAWSAGIGPQHF	TGTGCCTGGAGCGCAGGGATAGGGCCCCAGCATTTT
NA	TRBD2	TRBV27	TRBJ2-1	CASSIAGEGIEQFF	TGTGCCAGCAGCATAGCGGGAGAAGGTATTGAGCAGTTCTTC
many	NA	TRBV11-2	TRBJ2-5	CASSLGQIQETQYF	TGTGCCAGCAGCTTAGGCCAGATTCAAGAGACCCAGTACTTC
NA	NA	TRBV7-8	TRBJ2-7	CASSLVRRSSYEQYF	TGTGCCAGCAGCTTAGTACGACGGAGCTCCTACGAGCAGTACTTC
few	NA	TRBV29-1	TRBJ1-2	CSVELRGYGYTF	TGCAGCGTTGAGCTGCGAGGCTATGGCTACACCTTC
NA	TRBD1	TRBV30	TRBJ2-6	CAWSQTGEPGANVLTF	TGTGCCTGGAGTCAGACAGGGGAGCCTGGGGCCAACGTCCTGACTTTC
few	NA	TRBV5-5	TRBJ2-5	CASSFARNQETQYF	TGTGCCAGCAGCTTCGCACGGAACCAAGAGACCCAGTACTTC
NA	NA	TRBV7-2	TRBJ1-1	CASSRDGMNTEAFF	TGTGCCAGCAGCCGAGACGGGATGAACACTGAAGCTTTCTTT
NA	TRBD2	TRBV11-2	TRBJ2-3	CASSPGLAGPPDTQYF	TGTGCCAGCAGCCCGGGACTAGCGGGACCCCCAGATACGCAGTATTTT
few	NA	TRBV6-1	TRBJ2-7	CASSLRRDSYEQYF	TGTGCCAGCAGCCTTCGCAGGGATTCCTACGAGCAGTACTTC
many	NA	TRBV27	TRBJ2-1	CASSSAGDSYNEQFF	TGTGCCAGCAGTTCCGCTGGAGACTCCTACAATGAGCAGTTCTTC
few	NA	TRBV7-8	TRBJ2-1	CASSLALPGREQFF	TGTGCCAGCAGCTTAGCGCTGCCAGGCCGCGAGCAGTTCTTC
NA	NA	TRBV25-1	TRBJ2-1	CASSGRINYNEQFF	TGTGCCAGCAGTGGCAGAATAAACTACAATGAGCAGTTCTTC
NA	NA	TRBV5-4	TRBJ1-4	CASSSRDNEKLFF	TGTGCCAGCAGCTCTAGGGACAATGAAAAACTGTTTTTT
few	NA	TRBV7-2	TRBJ1-2	CASSLTEGYGYTF	TGTGCCAGCAGCTTGACGGAGGGCTATGGCTACACCTTC
NA	TRBD1	TRBV12-5	TRBJ2-7	CASAMDRADEQYF	TGTGCTAGTGCCATGGACAGGGCCGACGAGCAGTACTTC
few	NA	TRBV5-1	TRBJ2-7	CASSLADARSYEQYF	TGCGCCAGCAGCTTGGCCGATGCGAGGTCCTACGAGCAGTACTTC